This T cell receptor beta chain was identified during a study of CD8+ T cells in alopecia areata. Background on the study: Treated patients' severity was scored by percentage of affected scalp area.

Sample treatment: oral pan-JAK inhibitor, 5-10 mg twice daily. The authors sorted CD4+ and CD8+ T cells from PBMCs. The CDR3 runs 15 residues. Germline assignment: CDR1 SQVTM and CDR2 ANQGSEA. J was trimmed by 1 base and V by 3 bases; bases with no gene match: 8. As concerns this clone: Antigen: not known.

Sequencing used cDNA as its template, made by extracting RNA and reverse transcribing it. Data came from immunoSEQ multiplex PCR; TCRdb stores just in-frame clones and leaves some out. The profile shows around 290,000 clones, roughly 60% of them singletons. Study conclusions and caveats: Scalp clonality and expanded CD8+ clones among the top 100 showed significant decreases with tofacitinib. Scalp and blood samples kept many expanded lesional clones throughout tofacitinib.

This chain links TRBV29-1 with TRBJ2-5; 7 nucleotides agree with TRBD1. The input for sequencing was CD4+ T cells sorted from blood, taken at week 24, from a patient treated with tofacitinib. The source of this sequence is a human donor with alopecia areata. CDR3: CSVDLGTAIQETQYF. CDR3 DNA sequence: TGCAGCGTTGACCTCGGGACAGCGATCCAAGAGACCCAGTACTTC.